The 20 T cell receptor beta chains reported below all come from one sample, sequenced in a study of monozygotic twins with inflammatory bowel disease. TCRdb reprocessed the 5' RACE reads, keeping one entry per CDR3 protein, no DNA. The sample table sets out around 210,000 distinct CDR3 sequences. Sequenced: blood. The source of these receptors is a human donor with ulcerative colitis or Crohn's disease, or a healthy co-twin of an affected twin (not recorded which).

This CDR3 is CASSLGQEIGNEQFF. The J gene is TRBJ2-1, the V gene TRBV12-3 or TRBV12-4; TCRdb proposes TRBD1, but this gene call is untestable without DNA. The CDR3 is 15 amino acids.

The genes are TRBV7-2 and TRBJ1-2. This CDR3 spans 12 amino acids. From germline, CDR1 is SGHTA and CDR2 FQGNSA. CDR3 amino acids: CASSVGPYGYTF.

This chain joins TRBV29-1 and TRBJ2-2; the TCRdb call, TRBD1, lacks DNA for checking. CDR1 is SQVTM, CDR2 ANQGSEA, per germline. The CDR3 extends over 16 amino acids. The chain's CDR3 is CSVSGADRGYTGELFF.

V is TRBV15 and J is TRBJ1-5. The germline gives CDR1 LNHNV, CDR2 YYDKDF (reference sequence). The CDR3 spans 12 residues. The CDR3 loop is CATSRSHQPQHF.

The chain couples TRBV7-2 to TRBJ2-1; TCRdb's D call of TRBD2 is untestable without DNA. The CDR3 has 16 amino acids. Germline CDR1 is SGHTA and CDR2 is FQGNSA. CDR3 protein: CASSLGLAGGQGEQFF.

CDR3: CSADYRVNQETQYF. The chain couples TRBV29-1 to TRBJ2-5; the TRBD1 assignment by TCRdb is unverifiable without DNA. CDR1 is SQVTM and CDR2 is ANQGSEA in the germline V gene. The CDR3 length is 14 residues.

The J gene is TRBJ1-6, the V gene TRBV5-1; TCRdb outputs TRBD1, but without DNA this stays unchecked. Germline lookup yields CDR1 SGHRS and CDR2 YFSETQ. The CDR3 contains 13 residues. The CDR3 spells CASSTQGDTPLHF.

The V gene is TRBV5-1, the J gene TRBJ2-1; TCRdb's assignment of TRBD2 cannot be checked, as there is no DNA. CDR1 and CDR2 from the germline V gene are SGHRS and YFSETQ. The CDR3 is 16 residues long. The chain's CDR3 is CASSLALAGGNNEQFF.

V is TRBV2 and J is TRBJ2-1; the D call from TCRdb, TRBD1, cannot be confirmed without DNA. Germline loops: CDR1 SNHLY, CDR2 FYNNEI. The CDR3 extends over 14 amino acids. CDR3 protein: CASSDRTDRDEQFF.

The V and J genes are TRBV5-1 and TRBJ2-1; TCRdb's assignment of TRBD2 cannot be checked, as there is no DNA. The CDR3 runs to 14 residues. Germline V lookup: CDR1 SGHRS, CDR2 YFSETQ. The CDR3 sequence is CASSPEREWNEQFF.

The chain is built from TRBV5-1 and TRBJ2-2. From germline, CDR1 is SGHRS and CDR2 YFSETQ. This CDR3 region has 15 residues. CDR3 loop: CASSFLKESTGELFF.

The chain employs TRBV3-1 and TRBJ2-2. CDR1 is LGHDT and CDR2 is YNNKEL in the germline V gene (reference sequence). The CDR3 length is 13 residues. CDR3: CASSPGKTGELFF.

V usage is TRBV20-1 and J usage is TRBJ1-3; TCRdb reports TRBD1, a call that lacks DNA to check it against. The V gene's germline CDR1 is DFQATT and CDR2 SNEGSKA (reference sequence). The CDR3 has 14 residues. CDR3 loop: CSARVRGTGNTIYF.

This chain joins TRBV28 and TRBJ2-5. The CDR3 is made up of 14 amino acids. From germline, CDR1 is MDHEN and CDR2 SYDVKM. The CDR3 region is CASSWARVGETQYF.

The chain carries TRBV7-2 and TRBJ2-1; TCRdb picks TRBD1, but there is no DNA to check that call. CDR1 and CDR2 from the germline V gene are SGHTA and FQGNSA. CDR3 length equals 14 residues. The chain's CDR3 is CASSPTGGHSEQFF.

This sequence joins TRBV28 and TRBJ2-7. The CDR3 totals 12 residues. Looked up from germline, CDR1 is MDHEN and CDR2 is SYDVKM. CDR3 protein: CASGVGTYEQYF.

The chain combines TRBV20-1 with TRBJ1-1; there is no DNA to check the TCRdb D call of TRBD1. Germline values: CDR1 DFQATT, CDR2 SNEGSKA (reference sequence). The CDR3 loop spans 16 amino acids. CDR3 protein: CSATDPGLKGTAEAFF.

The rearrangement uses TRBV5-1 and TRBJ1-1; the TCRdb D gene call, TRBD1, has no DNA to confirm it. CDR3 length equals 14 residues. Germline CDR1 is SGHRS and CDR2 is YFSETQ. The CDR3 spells CASSYGTLNTEAFF.

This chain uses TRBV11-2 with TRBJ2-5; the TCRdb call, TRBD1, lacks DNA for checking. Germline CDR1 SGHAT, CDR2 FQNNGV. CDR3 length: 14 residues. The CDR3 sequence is CASNPFGPGETQYF.

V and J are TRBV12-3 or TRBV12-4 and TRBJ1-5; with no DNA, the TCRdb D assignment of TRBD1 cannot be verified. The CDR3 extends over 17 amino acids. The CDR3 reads CASSLAPPGASNQPQHF.